This T cell receptor (beta chain) was retrieved from a study of cytomegalovirus exposure and HLA in healthy donors. Study results and limitations: When analyzed later, a missense DCLRE1C variant was found to be linked to TCR beta V- and J-gene trimming.

CDR1 is GTSNPN and CDR2 is SVGIG in the germline V gene (reference sequence). V gave up 4 bases and J gave up 10 bases, with 13 bases separating them. This CDR3 is 11 amino acids long. PCR amplification relied on 60 Vbeta primers (plus 13 Jbeta primers). Libraries were prepared by immunoSEQ multiplex PCR; TCRdb keeps only in-frame clonotypes and omits some of them. With about 140,000 clones in the sample, the ten largest clones hold 0.96%. Worth noting for this clone: Its antigen is unidentified.

The study sampled nominally healthy donors, though unrecorded immune exposures were likely. The sample comprised PBMCs. This sequence originates from a male donor in good health and CMV-seronegative. The chain combines TRBV30 with TRBJ1-1; perhaps TRBD1 as D (5 bases). The CDR3 DNA reads TGTGCCTGGAATGGGGGGTTGGTAGCTTTCTTT. It yields the protein CAWNGGLVAFF.